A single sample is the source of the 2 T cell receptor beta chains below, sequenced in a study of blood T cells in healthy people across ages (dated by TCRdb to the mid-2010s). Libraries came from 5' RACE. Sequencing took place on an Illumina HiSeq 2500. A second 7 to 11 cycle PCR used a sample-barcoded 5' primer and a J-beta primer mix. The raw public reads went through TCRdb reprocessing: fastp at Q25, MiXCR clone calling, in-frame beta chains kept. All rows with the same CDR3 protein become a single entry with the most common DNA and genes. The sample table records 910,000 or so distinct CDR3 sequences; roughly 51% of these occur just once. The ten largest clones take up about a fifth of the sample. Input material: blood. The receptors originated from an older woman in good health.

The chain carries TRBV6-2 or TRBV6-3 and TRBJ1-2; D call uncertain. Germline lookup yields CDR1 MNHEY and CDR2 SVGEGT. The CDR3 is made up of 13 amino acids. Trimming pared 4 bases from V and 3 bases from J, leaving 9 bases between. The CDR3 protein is CASSSNSHYGYTF. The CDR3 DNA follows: TGTGCCAGCAGTTCCAACAGCCACTATGGCTACACCTTC.

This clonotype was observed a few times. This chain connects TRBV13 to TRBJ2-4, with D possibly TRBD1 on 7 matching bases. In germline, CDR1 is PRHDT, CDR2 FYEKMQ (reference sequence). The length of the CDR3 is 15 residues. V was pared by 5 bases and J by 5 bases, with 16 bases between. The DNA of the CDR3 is TGTGCCAGCAGCCGGCGGGACAGAGTACAAAACATTCAGTACTTC. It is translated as CASSRRDRVQNIQYF.